This T cell receptor (beta chain) was observed in a study of identical twins. This clonotype came up a few times. Using its own MiXCR run on the 5' RACE reads, TCRdb lists one record per CDR3 protein. The sample lists 300,000 to 350,000 distinct CDR3 sequences, approximately 13% occurring once. Germline assignment: CDR1 MNHNS and CDR2 SASEGT. The CDR3 length is 15 residues. V gave up 6 bases and J gave up 5 bases; unmatched junction bases: 7. These sequences were also reported in another study, on yellow fever vaccine responses in identical twins.

J is TRBJ2-1 and V is TRBV6-1; the match to TRBD1 covers 10 bases. The sequence came from a woman younger than 35 in good health. Sequencing was carried out using CD8+ T cells sorted from blood. CDR3 residues: CASRAGTGVNNEQFF. The CDR3 DNA reads TGTGCCAGCAGAGCCGGGACAGGGGTGAACAATGAGCAGTTCTTC.